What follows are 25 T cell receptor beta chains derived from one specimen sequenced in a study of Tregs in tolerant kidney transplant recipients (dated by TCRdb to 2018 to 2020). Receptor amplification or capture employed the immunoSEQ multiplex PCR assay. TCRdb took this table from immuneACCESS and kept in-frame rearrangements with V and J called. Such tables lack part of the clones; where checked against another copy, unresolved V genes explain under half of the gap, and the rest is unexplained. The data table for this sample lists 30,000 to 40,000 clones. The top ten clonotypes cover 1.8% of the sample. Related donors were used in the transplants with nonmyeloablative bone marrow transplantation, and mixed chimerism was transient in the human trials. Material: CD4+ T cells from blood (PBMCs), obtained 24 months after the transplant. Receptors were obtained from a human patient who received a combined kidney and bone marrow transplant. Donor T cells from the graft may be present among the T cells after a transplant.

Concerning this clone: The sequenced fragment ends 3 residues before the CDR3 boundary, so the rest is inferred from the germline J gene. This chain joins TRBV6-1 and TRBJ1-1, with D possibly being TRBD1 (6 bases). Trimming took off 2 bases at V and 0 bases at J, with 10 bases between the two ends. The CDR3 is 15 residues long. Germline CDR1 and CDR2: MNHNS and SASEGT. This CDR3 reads CASSEPYRVNTEAFF. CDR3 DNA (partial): TGTGCCAGCAGTGAACCATACAGGGTGAACACTGAA.

The CDR3 region is CAWSGQGQPQHF. The DNA read from the CDR3 is TGTGCCTGGAGTGGACAGGGTCAGCCC. This chain connects TRBV30 to TRBJ1-5, with TRBD1 matching 7 bases. Sequencing ends 3 residues short of the CDR3 end; the germline J gene provides the rest. The CDR3 length is 12 residues. Germline V CDR1 and CDR2: GTSNPN, SVGIG (reference sequence). The V segment lost 1 base and the J segment 6 bases; nucleotides outside the gene matches: 0.

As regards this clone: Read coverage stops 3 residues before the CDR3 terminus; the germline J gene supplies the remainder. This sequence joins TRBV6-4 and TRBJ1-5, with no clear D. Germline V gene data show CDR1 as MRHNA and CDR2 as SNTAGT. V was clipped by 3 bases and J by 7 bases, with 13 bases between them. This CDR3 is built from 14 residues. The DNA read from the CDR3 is TGTGCCAGCAGTGAAGTGCCGAATACACAGCCC. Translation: CASSEVPNTQP. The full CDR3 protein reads CASSEVPNTQPQHF.

CDR3 loop: CASSIIPGQAANEKLFF. The covered CDR3 bases are TGTGCCAGTAGTATCATTCCGGGACAGGCTGCTAATGAAAAA. The chain is built from TRBV19 and TRBJ1-4; 8 bases map to TRBD1. The CDR3 end lies 3 residues beyond the end of the read and is filled in from the germline J gene. Germline V CDR1 and CDR2: LNHDA, SQIVND (reference sequence). V lost 3 bases, J lost 3 bases, and 9 bases stayed unmatched. There are 17 residues in the CDR3.

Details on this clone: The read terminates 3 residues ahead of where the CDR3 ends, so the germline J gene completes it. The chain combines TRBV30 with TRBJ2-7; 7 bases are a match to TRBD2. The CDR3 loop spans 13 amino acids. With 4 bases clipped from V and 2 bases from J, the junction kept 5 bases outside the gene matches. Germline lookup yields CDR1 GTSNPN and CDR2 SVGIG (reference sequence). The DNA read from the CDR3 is TGTGCCTGGAAGCGGGGTACGGCCTACGAG. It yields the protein CAWKRGTAYE. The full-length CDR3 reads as CAWKRGTAYEQYF.

The CDR3 region is CASSLDSSAYNEQFF. Incomplete CDR3 DNA: TGTGCCAGCAGCCTCGACTCCTCCGCCTACAATGAG. The rearrangement uses TRBV2 and TRBJ2-1; D is unresolved. With the read ending 3 residues before the CDR3 end, the germline J gene is used to fill in that end. The CDR3 covers 15 residues. Trimming took off 6 bases at V and 2 bases at J, with 14 bases between the two ends. CDR1 and CDR2 from the germline V gene are SNHLY and FYNNEI.

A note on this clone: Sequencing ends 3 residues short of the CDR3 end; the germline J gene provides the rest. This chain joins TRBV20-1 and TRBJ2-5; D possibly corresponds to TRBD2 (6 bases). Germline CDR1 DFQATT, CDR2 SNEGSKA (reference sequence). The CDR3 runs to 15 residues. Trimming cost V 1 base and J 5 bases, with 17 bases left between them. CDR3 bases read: TGCAGTGCTAGAGGGTCGCCCTCGGGGGTGGAGACC. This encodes CSARGSPSGVET. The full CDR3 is CSARGSPSGVETQYF.

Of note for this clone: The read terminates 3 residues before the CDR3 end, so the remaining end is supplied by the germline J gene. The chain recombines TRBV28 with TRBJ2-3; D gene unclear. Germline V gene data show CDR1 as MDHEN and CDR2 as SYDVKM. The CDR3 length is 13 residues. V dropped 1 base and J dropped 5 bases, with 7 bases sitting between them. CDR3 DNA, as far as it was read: TGTGCCAGCAGTTTATACGGTGGAGATACG. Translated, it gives CASSLYGGDT. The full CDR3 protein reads CASSLYGGDTQYF.

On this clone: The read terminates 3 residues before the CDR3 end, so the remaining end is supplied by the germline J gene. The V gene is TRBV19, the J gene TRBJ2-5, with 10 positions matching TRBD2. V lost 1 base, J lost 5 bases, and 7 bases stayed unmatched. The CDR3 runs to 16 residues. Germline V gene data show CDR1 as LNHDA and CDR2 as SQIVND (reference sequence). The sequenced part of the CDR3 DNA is TGTGCCAGTAGTATAGGTAGCGGGAGGTTAGCGGAGACC. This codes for CASSIGSGRLAET. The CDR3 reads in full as CASSIGSGRLAETQYF. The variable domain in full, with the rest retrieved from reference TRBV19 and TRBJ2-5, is DGGITQSPKYLFRKEGQNVTLSCEQNLNHDAMYWYRQDPGQGLRLIYYSQIVNDFQKGDIAEGYSVSREKKESFPLTVTSAQKNPTAFYLCASSIGSGRLAETQYFGPGTRLLVL.

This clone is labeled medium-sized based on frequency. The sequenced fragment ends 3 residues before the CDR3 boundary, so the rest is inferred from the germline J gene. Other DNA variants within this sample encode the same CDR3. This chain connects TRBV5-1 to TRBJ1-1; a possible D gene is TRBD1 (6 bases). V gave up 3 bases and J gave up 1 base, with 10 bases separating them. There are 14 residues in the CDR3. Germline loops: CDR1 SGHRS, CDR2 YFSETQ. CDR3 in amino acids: CASSSGQPNTEAFF. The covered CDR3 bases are TGCGCCAGCAGCTCGGGACAACCGAACACTGAA.

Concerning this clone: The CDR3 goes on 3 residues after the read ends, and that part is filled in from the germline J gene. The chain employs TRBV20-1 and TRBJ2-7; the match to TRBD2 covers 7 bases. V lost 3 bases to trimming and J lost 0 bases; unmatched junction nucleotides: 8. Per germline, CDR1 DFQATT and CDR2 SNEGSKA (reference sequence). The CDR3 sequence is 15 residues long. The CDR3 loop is CSASPAGLSSYEQYF. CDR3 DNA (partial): TGCAGTGCTAGTCCAGCGGGATTGAGCTCCTACGAG.

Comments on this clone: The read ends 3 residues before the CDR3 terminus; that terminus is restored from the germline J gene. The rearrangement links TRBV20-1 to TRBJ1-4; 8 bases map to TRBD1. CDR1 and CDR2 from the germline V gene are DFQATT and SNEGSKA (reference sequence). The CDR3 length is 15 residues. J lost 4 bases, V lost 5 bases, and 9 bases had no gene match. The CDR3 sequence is CSASRRTGYNEKLFF. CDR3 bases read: TGCAGTGCTTCCAGGCGGACAGGGTATAATGAAAAA.

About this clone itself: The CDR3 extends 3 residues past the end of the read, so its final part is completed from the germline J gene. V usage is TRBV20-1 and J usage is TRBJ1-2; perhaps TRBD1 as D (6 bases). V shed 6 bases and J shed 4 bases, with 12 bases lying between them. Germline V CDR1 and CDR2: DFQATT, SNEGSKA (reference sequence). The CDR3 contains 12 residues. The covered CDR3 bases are TGCAGTGCCCCGCTGGGGGCCTATGGC. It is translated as CSAPLGAYG. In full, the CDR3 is CSAPLGAYGYTF.

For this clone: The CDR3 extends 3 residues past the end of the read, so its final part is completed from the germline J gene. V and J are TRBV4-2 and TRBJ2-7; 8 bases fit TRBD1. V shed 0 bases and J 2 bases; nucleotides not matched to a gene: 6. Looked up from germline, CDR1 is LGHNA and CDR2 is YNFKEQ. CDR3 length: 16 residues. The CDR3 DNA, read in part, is TGTGCCAGCAGCCAAGATTTCGGACAGGGAACCTACGAG. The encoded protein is CASSQDFGQGTYE. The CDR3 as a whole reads CASSQDFGQGTYEQYF.

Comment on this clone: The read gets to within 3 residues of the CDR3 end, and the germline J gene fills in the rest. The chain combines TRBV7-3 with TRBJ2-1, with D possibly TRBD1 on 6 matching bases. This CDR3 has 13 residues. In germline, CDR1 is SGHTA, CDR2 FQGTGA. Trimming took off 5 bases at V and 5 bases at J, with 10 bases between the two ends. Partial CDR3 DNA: TGTGCCAGCAGCGCAAACAGGGACAATGAG. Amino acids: CASSANRDNE. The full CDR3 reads CASSANRDNEQFF.

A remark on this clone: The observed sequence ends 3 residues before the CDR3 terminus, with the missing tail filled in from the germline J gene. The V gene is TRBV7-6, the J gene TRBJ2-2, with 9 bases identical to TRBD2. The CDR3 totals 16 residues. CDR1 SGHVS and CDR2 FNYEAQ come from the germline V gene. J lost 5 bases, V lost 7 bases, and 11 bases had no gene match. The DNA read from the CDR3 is TGTGCCAGCATCCCTGGGGTAGCGGGAGTGACCGGGGAG. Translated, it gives CASIPGVAGVTGE. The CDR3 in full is CASIPGVAGVTGELFF.

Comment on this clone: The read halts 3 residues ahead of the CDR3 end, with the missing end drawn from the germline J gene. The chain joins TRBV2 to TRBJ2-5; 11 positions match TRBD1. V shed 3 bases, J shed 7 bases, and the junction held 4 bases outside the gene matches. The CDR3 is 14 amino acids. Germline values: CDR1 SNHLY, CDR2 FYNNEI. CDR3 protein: CASSEGQGVWTQYF. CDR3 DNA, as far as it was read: TGTGCCAGCAGTGAGGGACAGGGGGTTTGGACC.

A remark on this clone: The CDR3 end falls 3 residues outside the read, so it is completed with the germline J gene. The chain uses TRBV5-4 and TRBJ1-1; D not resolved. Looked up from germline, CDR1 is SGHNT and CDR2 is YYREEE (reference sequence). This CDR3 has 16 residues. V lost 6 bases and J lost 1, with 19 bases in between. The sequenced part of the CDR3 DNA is TGTGCCAGCACCAAGGCGGGGTCGGCAGCGAACACTGAA. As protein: CASTKAGSAANTE. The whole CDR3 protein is CASTKAGSAANTEAFF.

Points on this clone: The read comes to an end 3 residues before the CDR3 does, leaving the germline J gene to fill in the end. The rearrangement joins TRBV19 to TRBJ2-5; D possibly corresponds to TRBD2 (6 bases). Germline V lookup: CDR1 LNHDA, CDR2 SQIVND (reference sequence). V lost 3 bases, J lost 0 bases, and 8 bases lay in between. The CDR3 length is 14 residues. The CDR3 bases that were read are TGTGCCAGTAGTATGGGGGGAAACCAAGAGACC. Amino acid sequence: CASSMGGNQET. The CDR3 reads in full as CASSMGGNQETQYF. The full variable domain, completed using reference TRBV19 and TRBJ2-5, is DGGITQSPKYLFRKEGQNVTLSCEQNLNHDAMYWYRQDPGQGLRLIYYSQIVNDFQKGDIAEGYSVSREKKESFPLTVTSAQKNPTAFYLCASSMGGNQETQYFGPGTRLLVL.

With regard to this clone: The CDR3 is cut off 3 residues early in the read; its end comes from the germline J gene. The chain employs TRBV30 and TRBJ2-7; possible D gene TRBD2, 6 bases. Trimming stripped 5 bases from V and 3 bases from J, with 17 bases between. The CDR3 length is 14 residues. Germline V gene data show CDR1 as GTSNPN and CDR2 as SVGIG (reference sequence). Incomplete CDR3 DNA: TGTGCCTGGGGCCGGGACTCGCTTTTCTACGAG. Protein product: CAWGRDSLFYE. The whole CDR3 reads CAWGRDSLFYEQYF.

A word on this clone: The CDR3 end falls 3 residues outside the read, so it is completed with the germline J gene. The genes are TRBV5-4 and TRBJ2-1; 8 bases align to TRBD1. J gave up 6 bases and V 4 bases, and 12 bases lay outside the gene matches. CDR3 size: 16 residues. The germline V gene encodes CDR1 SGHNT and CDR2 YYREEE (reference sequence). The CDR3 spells CASSAGQGRSGNEQFF. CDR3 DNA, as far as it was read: TGTGCCAGCAGCGCCGGACAGGGTAGAAGCGGCAATGAG.

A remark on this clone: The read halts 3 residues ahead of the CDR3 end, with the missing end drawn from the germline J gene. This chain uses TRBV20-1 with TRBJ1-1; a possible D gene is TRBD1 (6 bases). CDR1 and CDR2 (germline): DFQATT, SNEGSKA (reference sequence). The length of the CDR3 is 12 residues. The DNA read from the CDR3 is TGCAGTGCTAGACCGACAGGACACTCG. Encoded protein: CSARPTGHS. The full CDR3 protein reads CSARPTGHSAFF.

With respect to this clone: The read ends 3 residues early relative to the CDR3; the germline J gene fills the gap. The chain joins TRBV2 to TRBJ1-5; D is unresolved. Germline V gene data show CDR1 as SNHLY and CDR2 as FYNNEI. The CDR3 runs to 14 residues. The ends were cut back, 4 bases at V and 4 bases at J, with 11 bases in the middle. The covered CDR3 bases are TGTGCCAGCAGTGTTCGACCGACTAATCAGCCC. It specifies CASSVRPTNQP. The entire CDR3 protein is CASSVRPTNQPQHF.

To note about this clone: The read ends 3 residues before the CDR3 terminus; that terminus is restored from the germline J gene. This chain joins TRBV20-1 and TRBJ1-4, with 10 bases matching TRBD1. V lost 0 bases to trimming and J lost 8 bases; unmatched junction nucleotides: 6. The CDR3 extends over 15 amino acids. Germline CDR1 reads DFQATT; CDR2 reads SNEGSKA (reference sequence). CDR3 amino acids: CSARERDRGAEKLFF. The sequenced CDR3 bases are TGCAGTGCTAGAGAAAGGGACAGGGGAGCGGAAAAA.

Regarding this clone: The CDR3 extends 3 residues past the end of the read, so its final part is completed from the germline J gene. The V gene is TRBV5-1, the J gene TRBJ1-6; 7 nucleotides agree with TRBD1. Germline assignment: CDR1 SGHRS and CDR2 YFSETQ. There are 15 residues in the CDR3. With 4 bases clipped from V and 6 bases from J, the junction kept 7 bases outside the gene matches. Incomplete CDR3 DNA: TGCGCCAGCAGCACTGAGACAGGGATTAATTCACCC. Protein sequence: CASSTETGINSP. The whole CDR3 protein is CASSTETGINSPLHF.